These T cell receptor beta chains were read from a single sample in a study of PD-1 blockade in classical Hodgkin lymphoma. The data were produced by immunoSEQ multiplex PCR, yet TCRdb's version contains in-frame clones alone and is incomplete. Here the sample spans more than 40,000 clones, roughly 73% being singletons. This material consisted of peripheral blood mononuclear cells (PBMCs), taken before the fourth cycle of nivolumab. Source of these receptors: a human donor with classical Hodgkin lymphoma. CDR3s include the opening cysteine and the closing phenylalanine or tryptophan. Fields, in order: D gene, V gene, clone size, J gene, CDR3 DNA, CDR3 protein. D genes are given only for firm matches. Not all rows give a size; the values are once, few, many and, for expanded clones, a class.

d_call: TRBD1
v_call: TRBV5-1
clone_size: -
j_call: TRBJ1-1
cdr3_nt: TGCGCCAGCGCTTCTGGACAGGGGGCGACAGAAGCTTTCTTT
cdr3_aa: CASASGQGATEAFF

d_call: -
v_call: TRBV10-3
clone_size: -
j_call: TRBJ1-1
cdr3_nt: TGTGCCATCAGTGAGACCGGGGGAGGTAACACTGAAGCTTTCTTT
cdr3_aa: CAISETGGGNTEAFF

d_call: -
v_call: TRBV30
clone_size: -
j_call: TRBJ1-1
cdr3_nt: TGTGCCTGGAGTGACACGGGGAGAGGAGCTTTCTTT
cdr3_aa: CAWSDTGRGAFF

d_call: -
v_call: TRBV9
clone_size: many
j_call: TRBJ1-3
cdr3_nt: TGTGCCAGCAGCGTAGGGCGCTCTGGAAACACCATATATTTT
cdr3_aa: CASSVGRSGNTIYF

d_call: -
v_call: TRBV7-9
clone_size: -
j_call: TRBJ1-1
cdr3_nt: TGTGCCAGCAGCCAAAATGACGAGACTGAAGCTTTCTTT
cdr3_aa: CASSQNDETEAFF

d_call: -
v_call: TRBV11-3
clone_size: -
j_call: TRBJ1-1
cdr3_nt: TGTGCCAGCAGCTTATCCCGGCTCGGGCAGGCGAACACTGAAGCTTTCTTT
cdr3_aa: CASSLSRLGQANTEAFF

d_call: -
v_call: TRBV4-3
clone_size: -
j_call: TRBJ1-2
cdr3_nt: TGCGCCAGCAGCCAAGAGTTGGGCCGCTATGGCTACACCTTC
cdr3_aa: CASSQELGRYGYTF

d_call: -
v_call: TRBV29-1
clone_size: -
j_call: TRBJ2-3
cdr3_nt: TGCAGCGTTGAATCGGCCACAGATACGCAGTATTTT
cdr3_aa: CSVESATDTQYF

d_call: -
v_call: TRBV5-5
clone_size: few
j_call: TRBJ2-7
cdr3_nt: TGTGCCAGCAGCTTCCCCTCAGGGGAGCAGTACTTC
cdr3_aa: CASSFPSGEQYF

d_call: -
v_call: TRBV10-3
clone_size: -
j_call: TRBJ1-5
cdr3_nt: TGTGCCATCAGTGCGGGGAACGGGGGTCAGCCCCAGCATTTT
cdr3_aa: CAISAGNGGQPQHF

d_call: -
v_call: TRBV14
clone_size: few
j_call: TRBJ1-1
cdr3_nt: TGTGCCAGCAGCCAAGAGGGTTGGACTGAAGCTTTCTTT
cdr3_aa: CASSQEGWTEAFF

d_call: -
v_call: TRBV2
clone_size: -
j_call: TRBJ1-2
cdr3_nt: TGTGCCAGCACTGACGGGGCTAGCAGCTATGGCTACACCTTC
cdr3_aa: CASTDGASSYGYTF

d_call: TRBD1
v_call: TRBV28
clone_size: -
j_call: TRBJ2-1
cdr3_nt: TGTGCCAGCAGTCCCGTTGGACAGGGCGGGGATGAGCAGTTCTTC
cdr3_aa: CASSPVGQGGDEQFF

d_call: TRBD1
v_call: TRBV18
clone_size: -
j_call: TRBJ2-3
cdr3_nt: TGTGCCAGCTCCTTGACAGGGATTAGCACAGATACGCAGTATTTT
cdr3_aa: CASSLTGISTDTQYF

d_call: -
v_call: TRBV11-3
clone_size: -
j_call: TRBJ1-1
cdr3_nt: TGTGCCAGCAGCTATAGTAGGGAAACTGAAGCTTTCTTT
cdr3_aa: CASSYSRETEAFF

d_call: -
v_call: TRBV28
clone_size: -
j_call: TRBJ1-5
cdr3_nt: TGTGCCAGCATTAAACCCGGGACATTTAATCAGCCCCAGCATTTT
cdr3_aa: CASIKPGTFNQPQHF

d_call: -
v_call: TRBV6-6
clone_size: once
j_call: TRBJ2-1
cdr3_nt: TGTGCCAGCAGTCACCAAAACGGGATTCCGTTCTTC
cdr3_aa: CASSHQNGIPFF

d_call: -
v_call: TRBV16
clone_size: -
j_call: TRBJ1-1
cdr3_nt: TGTGCCAGCAGTCCCAGTCTCAGCACTGAAGCTTTCTTT
cdr3_aa: CASSPSLSTEAFF

d_call: -
v_call: TRBV19
clone_size: few
j_call: TRBJ1-1
cdr3_nt: TGTGGAGCCGGGTCGGGGGGTGACACTGAAGCTTTCTTT
cdr3_aa: CGAGSGGDTEAFF

d_call: -
v_call: TRBV6-6
clone_size: -
j_call: TRBJ1-1
cdr3_nt: TGTGCCAGCAGTTACCTGACGAGGAACACTGAAGCTTTCTTT
cdr3_aa: CASSYLTRNTEAFF

d_call: -
v_call: TRBV28
clone_size: once
j_call: TRBJ2-5
cdr3_nt: TGTGCCAGTACCGAGGCTCGGAGGGAGACCCAGTACTTC
cdr3_aa: CASTEARRETQYF

d_call: TRBD2
v_call: TRBV7-2
clone_size: few
j_call: TRBJ2-1
cdr3_nt: TGTGCCAGCAGCTTATGGCGGGGGGGCGATGAGCAGTTCTTC
cdr3_aa: CASSLWRGGDEQFF

d_call: TRBD1
v_call: TRBV28
clone_size: once
j_call: TRBJ1-2
cdr3_nt: TGTACCAGCAGTCAGGACAGGGGAGGAATTGTTGAAGGCTACACCTTC
cdr3_aa: CTSSQDRGGIVEGYTF

d_call: -
v_call: TRBV7-3
clone_size: -
j_call: TRBJ1-1
cdr3_nt: TGTGCCAGCAGCTTAGATGGATTGAACACTGAAGCTTTCTTT
cdr3_aa: CASSLDGLNTEAFF

d_call: -
v_call: TRBV2
clone_size: -
j_call: TRBJ2-7
cdr3_nt: TGTGCCAGCAGTGAAGTCAAGGGAGTTGGGGCCCTCCACGAGCAGTACTTC
cdr3_aa: CASSEVKGVGALHEQYF

d_call: TRBD1
v_call: TRBV7-8
clone_size: -
j_call: TRBJ2-1
cdr3_nt: TGTGCCAGCAGCCCGGGACAGGGACCCTCCTACAATGAGCAGTTCTTC
cdr3_aa: CASSPGQGPSYNEQFF

d_call: -
v_call: TRBV19
clone_size: -
j_call: TRBJ2-2
cdr3_nt: TGTGCCAGTAGTGGGACCTGGGTATCCGGGGAGCTGTTTTTT
cdr3_aa: CASSGTWVSGELFF

d_call: -
v_call: TRBV7-3
clone_size: -
j_call: TRBJ2-6
cdr3_nt: TGTGCCAGCAGTCTGGGTTTGGGTGCTGGGGCCAACGTCCTGACTTTC
cdr3_aa: CASSLGLGAGANVLTF